The entry below describes one T cell receptor (beta chain). Its antigen is as yet unknown. The data are from a study of T cells expressing NK-cell markers. General study findings and limits: Dominant NKG2C+ clonotypes in five to seven donors made up about 1.0-7.0% of CD8+ T cells.

Germline V gene lookup returns CDR1 SGHTA and CDR2 FQGNSA. The CDR3 totals 11 residues. From its re-call of the 5' RACE reads, TCRdb lists each CDR3 protein once, without DNA. The sample includes about 460,000 distinct CDR3 sequences. The receptor's source is a woman aged 50 to 60 in good health. Sequencing was performed on blood T cells: a sorted CD56 or NKG2C T cell subset, CD4+ or CD8+ T cells, or bulk PBMC T cells (not recorded which). The chain employs TRBV7-2 and TRBJ1-1; TCRdb gives TRBD1 as the D gene, but with no DNA this cannot be confirmed. CDR3: CASSSPGEAFF. The variable domain in full, completed from reference TRBV7-2 and TRBJ1-1, reads GAGVSQSPSNKVTEKGKDVELRCDPISGHTALYWYRQSLGQGLEFLIYFQGNSAPDKSGLPSDRFSAERTGGSVSTLTIQRTQQEDSAVYLCASSSPGEAFFGQGTRLTVV.